This is a list of T cell receptor beta chains from one sample in a study of shared T cell receptors in the human thymus. Produced via immunoSEQ multiplex PCR; TCRdb's table is partial and in-frame only. Of 550,000 to 800,000 clones in the sample, 70% to 90% are singletons; the top ten hold over 0.008%. These data were likewise used in another study, on human thymus T cells.

Source material: thymocytes. The receptor set was obtained from a girl younger than two with a congenital heart defect. The CDR3 runs from the conserved cysteine through the conserved F or W. Each record gives: clone size, J gene, D gene, V gene, CDR3 protein, CDR3 DNA. A D gene is named only where the DNA matches it firmly. Clone size is not always given. Where it is, it says once, few, many or a class for expanded clones.

. TRBJ2-1 TRBD2 TRBV5-1 CASSLVGASGGLSHNEQFF TGCGCCAGCAGCCTTGTCGGGGCTAGCGGGGGCCTCTCTCACAATGAGCAGTTCTTC
. TRBJ2-7 TRBD2 TRBV27 CASRTRLAGFYEQYF TGTGCCAGCAGAACGAGACTAGCGGGTTTCTACGAGCAGTACTTC
. TRBJ2-7 . TRBV4-3 CASSQENSKKLEVFYEQYF TGCGCCAGCAGCCAAGAAAACAGTAAGAAACTTGAAGTGTTCTACGAGCAGTACTTC
. TRBJ1-5 . TRBV28 CASSWPHSNQPQHF TGTGCCAGCAGTTGGCCCCATAGCAATCAGCCCCAGCATTTT
. TRBJ2-5 TRBD2 TRBV6-6 CASRGEETQYF TGTGCCAGCCGGGGGGAAGAGACCCAGTACTTC
. TRBJ2-3 . TRBV11-2 CASSLGQGFGTDTQYF TGTGCCAGCAGCTTAGGGCAGGGGTTTGGCACAGATACGCAGTATTTT
. TRBJ2-7 . TRBV4-2 CASSPPRGRGEQYF TGTGCCAGCAGCCCTCCGAGAGGTCGAGGCGAGCAGTACTTC
. TRBJ1-1 . TRBV4-1 CASRNPGGRQRNTEAFF TGCGCCAGCAGGAATCCCGGGGGTCGACAGAGGAACACTGAAGCTTTCTTT
few TRBJ1-1 TRBD1 TRBV14 CASSRQGALGNTEAFF TGTGCCAGCAGCCGACAGGGGGCCTTGGGGAACACTGAAGCTTTCTTT
. TRBJ2-7 . TRBV5-1 CASSLVGSSYEQYF TGCGCCAGCAGCTTGGTGGGGAGCTCCTACGAGCAGTACTTC
. TRBJ2-6 . TRBV15 CATSRDLVSGANVLTF TGTGCCACCAGCAGAGATCTCGTCTCTGGGGCCAACGTCCTGACTTTC
. TRBJ1-1 TRBD1 TRBV29-1 CSAHLEGAKLEAFF TGCAGCGCCCATCTTGAGGGGGCTAAACTTGAAGCTTTCTTT
. TRBJ1-3 . TRBV9 CASNSHPQDTIYF TGTGCCAGCAACTCCCATCCTCAGGACACCATATATTTT
. TRBJ1-4 . TRBV5-4 CASSSLNSNKGEKLFF TGTGCCAGCAGCTCGCTTAACTCAAACAAGGGGGAAAAACTGTTTTTT
. TRBJ2-7 TRBD1 TRBV25-1 CASRRTGTGFNEQYF TGTGCCAGCAGAAGAACCGGGACAGGGTTCAACGAGCAGTACTTC
few TRBJ1-5 TRBD1 TRBV19 CASSMPRGFWRGNQPQHF TGTGCCAGTAGTATGCCCAGGGGGTTCTGGCGTGGCAATCAGCCCCAGCATTTT
. TRBJ2-1 . TRBV4-1 CASSPFSGENEQFF TGCGCCAGCAGCCCCTTCTCAGGGGAGAATGAGCAGTTCTTC
. TRBJ1-2 . TRBV5-1 CASSLQGIPYGYTF TGCGCCAGCAGCCTACAGGGAATCCCTTATGGCTACACCTTC
. TRBJ1-2 . TRBV14 CASSPAGGPYGYTF TGTGCCAGCAGTCCCGCGGGGGGGCCATATGGCTACACCTTC
. TRBJ2-5 . TRBV6-1 CASSPRALGTQYF TGTGCCAGCAGTCCCAGGGCTTTGGGGACCCAGTACTTC
. TRBJ2-7 . TRBV15 CATTSTGQTVYEQYF TGTGCCACCACCTCAACAGGACAGACCGTCTACGAGCAGTACTTC
. TRBJ1-4 . TRBV6-1 CASSQNLQEKLFF TGTGCCAGCAGCCAAAATCTACAGGAAAAACTGTTTTTT
. TRBJ2-6 TRBD2 TRBV13 CASRGGTSCSGANVLTF TGTGCCAGCAGGGGTGGGACTAGCTGTAGTGGGGCCAACGTCCTGACTTTC
. TRBJ2-3 . TRBV4-3 CASSQGGGVRTDTQYF TGCGCCAGCAGCCAGGGCGGGGGCGTCCGCACAGATACGCAGTATTTT
. TRBJ1-2 . TRBV6-1 CASSQGGGEENYGYTF TGTGCCAGCAGTCAAGGTGGGGGGGAGGAGAACTATGGCTACACCTTC
. TRBJ2-7 TRBD2 TRBV28 CASTPRRSSGFLYEQYF TGTGCCAGCACCCCTCGCCGGAGTAGCGGGTTCCTCTACGAGCAGTACTTC
few TRBJ1-4 . TRBV19 CASCPHSRHNEKLFF TGTGCCAGTTGTCCACACAGCCGACATAATGAAAAACTGTTTTTT
. TRBJ1-6 TRBD1 TRBV4-1 CASSPMGGRGSSSYNSPLHF TGCGCCAGCAGCCCTATGGGGGGCAGGGGGTCTTCATCCTATAATTCACCCCTCCACTTT
. TRBJ1-1 TRBD1 TRBV5-1 CASSYHPGTGMNTEAFF TGCGCCAGCAGCTACCACCCCGGGACAGGGATGAACACTGAAGCTTTCTTT